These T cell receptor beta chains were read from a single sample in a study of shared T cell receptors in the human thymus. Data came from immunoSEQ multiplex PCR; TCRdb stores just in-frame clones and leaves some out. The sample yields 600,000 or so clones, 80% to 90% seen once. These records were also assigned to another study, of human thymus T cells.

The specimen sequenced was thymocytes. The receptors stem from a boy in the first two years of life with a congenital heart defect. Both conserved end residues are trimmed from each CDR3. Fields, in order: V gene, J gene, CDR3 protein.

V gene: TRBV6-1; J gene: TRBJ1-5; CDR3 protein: ASSRTVSQPQH
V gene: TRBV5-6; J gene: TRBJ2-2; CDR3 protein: ASSLYRGELF
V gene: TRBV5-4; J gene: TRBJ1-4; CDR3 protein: ASSLEGTGGKLF
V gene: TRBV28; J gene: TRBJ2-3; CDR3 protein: ASSLARDVVADTQY
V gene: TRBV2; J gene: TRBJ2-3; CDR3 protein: ASRDRGRDTQY
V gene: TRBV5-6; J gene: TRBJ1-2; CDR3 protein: ASRSNRADGYT
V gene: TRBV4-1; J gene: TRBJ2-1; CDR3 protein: ASSYRLAGGHNEQF
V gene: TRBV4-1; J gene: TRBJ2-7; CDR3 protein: ASSQDRGLAVDEQY
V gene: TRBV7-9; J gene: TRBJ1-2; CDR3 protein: ASSQGIYGYT
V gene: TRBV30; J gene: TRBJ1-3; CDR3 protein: AWVRRSSGNTIY
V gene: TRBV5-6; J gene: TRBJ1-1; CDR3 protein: ASSSWMEGTNSEAF
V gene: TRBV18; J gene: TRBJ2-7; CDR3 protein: ASSPPEYYEQY
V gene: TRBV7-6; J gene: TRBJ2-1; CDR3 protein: ASSLPTSIHNEQF
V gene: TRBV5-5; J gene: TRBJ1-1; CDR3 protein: ASSFTKRGEAF
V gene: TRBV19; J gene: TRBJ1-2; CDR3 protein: ASSISDRDYGYT
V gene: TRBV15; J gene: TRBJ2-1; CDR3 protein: ATSIGTAYNEQF
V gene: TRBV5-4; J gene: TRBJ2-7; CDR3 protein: ASSLEQRPGYEQY
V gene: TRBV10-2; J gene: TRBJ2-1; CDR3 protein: ASSEASIDEQF
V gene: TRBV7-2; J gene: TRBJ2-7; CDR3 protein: ASSFRQGRLRHEQY
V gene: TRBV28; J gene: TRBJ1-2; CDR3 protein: ASSLRTGGYGYT
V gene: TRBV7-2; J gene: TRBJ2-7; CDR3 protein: ASSYDHQRGAYEQY
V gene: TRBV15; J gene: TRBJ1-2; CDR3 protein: ATSRVGVVDGYT
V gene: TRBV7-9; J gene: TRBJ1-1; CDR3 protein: ASSLGETGSDTEAF
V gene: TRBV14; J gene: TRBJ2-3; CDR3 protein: ASSATGTRSTDTQY
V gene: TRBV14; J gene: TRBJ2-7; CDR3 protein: ASSPQTPGLAGPYYEQY
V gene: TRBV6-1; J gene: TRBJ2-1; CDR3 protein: ASSKGASYNEQF
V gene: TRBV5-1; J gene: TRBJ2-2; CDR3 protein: ASSPGLAGVWELF
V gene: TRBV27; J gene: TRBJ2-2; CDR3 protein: ASSLGTATTGELF
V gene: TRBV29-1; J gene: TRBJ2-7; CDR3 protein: SVGTTGKSSYEQY
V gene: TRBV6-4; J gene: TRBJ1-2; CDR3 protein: ASSARTGALRYGYT
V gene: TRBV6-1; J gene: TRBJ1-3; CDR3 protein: ASSEVPGSGNTIY
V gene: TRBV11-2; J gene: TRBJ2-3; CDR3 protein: ASSPGGERNEDTQY
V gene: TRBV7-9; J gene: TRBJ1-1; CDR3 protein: ASSLSPTEDSDTEAF
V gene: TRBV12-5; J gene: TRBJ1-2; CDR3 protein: ASGRQGPGGGYT
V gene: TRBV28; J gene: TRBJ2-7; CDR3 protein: ASSFRTSNYEQY
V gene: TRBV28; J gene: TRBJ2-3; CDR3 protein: ASRQGRATDTQY
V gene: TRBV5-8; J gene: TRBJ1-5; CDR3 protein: ASSLARDRVEYQPQH
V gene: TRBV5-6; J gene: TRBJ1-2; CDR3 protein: ASSSTGYGYT
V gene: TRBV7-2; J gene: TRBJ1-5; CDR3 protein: ASSLLGQGLYSNQPQH
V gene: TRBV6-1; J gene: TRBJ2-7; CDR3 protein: ASSKDRPHEQY
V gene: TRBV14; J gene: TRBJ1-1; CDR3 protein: ASSQDRHPTGGIAEAF
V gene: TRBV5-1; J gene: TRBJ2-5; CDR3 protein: ASSRGKFQETQY
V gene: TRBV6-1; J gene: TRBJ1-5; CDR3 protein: ASSEAAISRGTGGRKGNQPQH
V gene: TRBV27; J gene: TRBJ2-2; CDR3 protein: ASSTNRFTGELF
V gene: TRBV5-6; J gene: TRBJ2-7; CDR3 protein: ASSMGQGSSYEQY
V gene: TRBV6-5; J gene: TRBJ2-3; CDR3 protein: ASSDSRSDTQY
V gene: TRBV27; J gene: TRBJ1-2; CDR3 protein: AELGTEYGYT
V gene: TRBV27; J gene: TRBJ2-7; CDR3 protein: ASSPLGSLYEQY
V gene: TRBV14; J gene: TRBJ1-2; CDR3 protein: ASSRGTDDFYGYT
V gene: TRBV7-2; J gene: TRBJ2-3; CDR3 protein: ASSLTGLGTDTQY
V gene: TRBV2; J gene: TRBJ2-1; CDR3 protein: ASSESGGDNEQF
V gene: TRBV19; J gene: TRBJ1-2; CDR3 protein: ASALPRGGGMEVDGYT
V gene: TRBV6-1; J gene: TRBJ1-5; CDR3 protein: ASSEVLLQKKGQPQH
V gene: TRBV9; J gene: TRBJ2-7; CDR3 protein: ASSPGGKPYEQY
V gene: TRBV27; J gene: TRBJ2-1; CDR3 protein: VSTRSRGEGYNEQF